This T cell receptor (beta chain) was recorded in a study of blood T cell repertoires in COVID-19. Study overall: Specimens from acute and convalescent COVID-19 originated in the United States, Italy and Spain. Sources were T cells, B-cell-depleted T cells, or PBMCs; the material itself was cDNA or gDNA.

The Seattle site enrolled patients during active infection and followed them longitudinally. This clone showed up just once. Trimming left V 3 bases short and J 6 bases short, with 8 bases between. The CDR3 extends over 13 amino acids. The germline V gene has CDR1 SNHLY and CDR2 FYNNEI. Authors' data handling: Reference gene primer amplification yielded estimated nucleated cell counts. Sequencing used immunoSEQ multiplex PCR; TCRdb keeps in-frame clones, though not all of them. That table furnishes V, J and clone size, whereas the DNA furnished D and trimming. The sample shows around 93,000 clones, 90% of them seen only once.

This sequence was found in a man aged 18-30 years with COVID-19, enrolled during active disease. The chain joins TRBV2 to TRBJ2-2; D unresolved. Material for sequencing was peripheral blood. The CDR3 DNA is TGTGCCAGCAGTGACAGGATGTCCGGGGAGCTGTTTTTT. This codes for CASSDRMSGELFF.